This T cell receptor beta chain was found in a study of control samples from healthy donors and cancer patients. Sequencing was performed with immunoSEQ multiplex PCR; in TCRdb, only in-frame clones are kept and a portion is missing. The sample consists of about 94,000 clones, less than 95% of them appearing once. The V and J ends lost 6 bases and 4 bases, in that order; junction bases with no gene match: 11. The CDR3 runs 16 residues. Germline V CDR1 and CDR2: LGHDT, YNNKEL (reference sequence). The origin of this receptor is a woman under 30 in good health. The specimen sequenced was blood. The gene calls are TRBV3-1 (or the pseudogene TRBV3-2) and TRBJ2-3, with 9 nucleotides matching TRBD2. The CDR3 sequence: CASRHGSGGYSDTQYF. DNA of the CDR3: TGTGCCAGCAGACACGGTAGCGGGGGTTATTCAGATACGCAGTATTTT.